These T cell receptor beta chains were read from a single sample in a study of Graves' ophthalmopathy and Graves' hyperthyroidism. TCRdb ran MiXCR on the multiplex PCR reads and lists one entry per CDR3 protein. The sample gives about 590,000 distinct CDR3 sequences, about 35% of which show up once; roughly 4.5% is in the top ten. Sequencing used peripheral blood or thyroid tissue (not recorded which). Receptors were obtained from an adult man with Graves' hyperthyroidism. The CDR3 runs from the conserved cysteine through the conserved F or W. D genes are given only for firm matches. Clone sizes are given selectively: once, few, many, or a class where the clone is expanded.

CDR3nt,CDR3aa,abundance,v_gene,d_gene,j_gene
TGTGCCAGCAGCCAGTGGACAGGGGGATTAGGCACTGAAGCTTTCTTT,CASSQWTGGLGTEAFF,NA,TRBV3-1,TRBD1,TRBJ1-1
TGTGCCAGCAGCGGATCACTAGCGGGGGAGGGGGAGACCCAGTACTTC,CASSGSLAGEGETQYF,many,TRBV9,TRBD2,TRBJ2-5
TGCGCCAGCAGCCAAGGACAGGGGGCTTTGGGAGAGACCCAGTACTTC,CASSQGQGALGETQYF,many,TRBV4-1,TRBD1,TRBJ2-5
TGTGCCAGCAGTGGGGACGACAGGGGGGAGCTGTTTTTT,CASSGDDRGELFF,NA,TRBV2,NA,TRBJ2-2
TGTGCCAGCAGCTTAGACTACGAGCAGTACTTC,CASSLDYEQYF,many,TRBV7-9,NA,TRBJ2-7
TGCAGTGCTAGAGAGAGGGGTTCTGCTGAAGCTTTCTTT,CSARERGSAEAFF,NA,TRBV20-1,NA,TRBJ1-1
TGTGCCAGCAGCCCCTTTAACACCGGGGGACATAATTCACCCCTCCACTTT,CASSPFNTGGHNSPLHF,NA,TRBV2,NA,TRBJ1-6
TGCGCCAGCAGCTTGGTGGGCGCAGACAGGGGGCTAGGTTCACCCCTCCACTTT,CASSLVGADRGLGSPLHF,many,TRBV5-1,TRBD1,TRBJ1-6
TGTGCCACCAGTGCTCCGCAGGGCTCTGGGGCCAACGTCCTGGCTTTC,CATSAPQGSGANVLAF,NA,TRBV24-1,NA,TRBJ2-6
TGCAGCGTCGTATCGACTGACCCGAACACCGGGGAGCTGTTTTTT,CSVVSTDPNTGELFF,many,TRBV29-1,NA,TRBJ2-2
TGTGCCTGGGAGACCGGGACAGGACGCAAGAAAGCCTTCTTT,CAWETGTGRKKAFF,NA,TRBV30,TRBD1,TRBJ1-1
TGTGCCAGCAGCCAAGGCGCGGGGGGACGGAGCTATGGCTACACCTTC,CASSQGAGGRSYGYTF,NA,TRBV4-2,NA,TRBJ1-2
TGTGCCAGCAGCTACTCGGGGGGCGCTGAAGCTTTCTTT,CASSYSGGAEAFF,many,TRBV5-8,NA,TRBJ1-1
TGCGCCAGCAGCTTGGACAGAGAGCAGTACTTC,CASSLDREQYF,many,TRBV7-2,NA,TRBJ2-7
TGTGCCACCAGCAGTGTGAGGACAGGGTATAACTATGGCTACACCTTC,CATSSVRTGYNYGYTF,many,TRBV15,TRBD1,TRBJ1-2
TGTGCCAGCAGTTTCGGACTAGCGGGGACCAACACCGGGGAGCTGTTTTTT,CASSFGLAGTNTGELFF,many,TRBV5-5,TRBD2,TRBJ2-2
TGTGCCAGCAAACCCGGGACAGGGTCCACCGGGGAGCTGTTTTTT,CASKPGTGSTGELFF,NA,TRBV12-3/TRBV12-4,TRBD1,TRBJ2-2
TGTGCCAGCAGCAATCGACAGGGGGGCACTGAAGCTTTCTTT,CASSNRQGGTEAFF,many,TRBV9,TRBD1,TRBJ1-1
TGTGCCAGCAGTTCAGGACAGGTCCAAGAGACCCAGTACTTC,CASSSGQVQETQYF,many,TRBV12-3/TRBV12-4,TRBD1,TRBJ2-5
TGTGCCAGCAGTACGGGGGGGTATCACGAGCAGTACTTC,CASSTGGYHEQYF,many,TRBV2,TRBD2,TRBJ2-7
TGTGCCAGCAGTTTGGGCAGGTCCTATGGCTACACCTTC,CASSLGRSYGYTF,many,TRBV12-3/TRBV12-4,NA,TRBJ1-2
TGTGCCAGCAGGGTGACAGGGGAGAAGAGTACCGGGGAGCTGTTTTTT,CASRVTGEKSTGELFF,NA,TRBV12-3/TRBV12-4,TRBD1,TRBJ2-2
TGTGCCACCAGCAGAGATCCGGCGACGCAGCCCCAGCATTTT,CATSRDPATQPQHF,many,TRBV15,NA,TRBJ1-5
TGTGCCTGGAGTGTAAATCGACAGAGCGAGCAGTACTTC,CAWSVNRQSEQYF,few,TRBV30,NA,TRBJ2-7
TGTGCCAGCAGCCCACGTCCCGGGACAGGGACCTGGCGGCCCCAGCATTTT,CASSPRPGTGTWRPQHF,few,TRBV9,TRBD1,TRBJ1-5
TGTGCCAGCTCCCCTCCGGGGGGTCTTGGCTACACCTTC,CASSPPGGLGYTF,NA,TRBV6-5,NA,TRBJ1-2
TGTGCCAGCAGCCAAGGACCCAGCGGGAGTAGGAATGAGCAGTTCTTC,CASSQGPSGSRNEQFF,NA,TRBV7-6,TRBD2,TRBJ2-1
TGCAGTGCTAGAGAGGGGGGACACGGCTACACCTTC,CSAREGGHGYTF,NA,TRBV20-1,NA,TRBJ1-2
TGTGCCAGCAGCCTTCGGACTAGCGGGGGCCCCGAGCAGTACTTC,CASSLRTSGGPEQYF,many,TRBV12-3/TRBV12-4,TRBD2,TRBJ2-7
TGTGCCAGCAGTGAAGCCGGGGGACAGGGTGCTGAAAAACTGTTTTTT,CASSEAGGQGAEKLFF,many,TRBV25-1,TRBD1,TRBJ1-4
TGTGCCAGCAGTCCCCAACAGGGGGCGATCAATTCACCCCTCCACTTT,CASSPQQGAINSPLHF,NA,TRBV12-3/TRBV12-4,TRBD1,TRBJ1-6
TGTGCCAGCTACATCCACCGGGACAGGTTCTCCTACGAGCAGTACTTC,CASYIHRDRFSYEQYF,few,TRBV25-1,TRBD1,TRBJ2-7
TGCGCCAGCAGCCGAGGACAGGGTGTCTATGGCTACACCTTC,CASSRGQGVYGYTF,NA,TRBV5-1,TRBD1,TRBJ1-2
TGTGCCAGCAGCGCAAGCGGGAGGGCCGTCGAGCAGTACTTC,CASSASGRAVEQYF,NA,TRBV9,TRBD2,TRBJ2-7
TGTGCCAGCAGCCCAGATTGGACAGGGGAAAATGAAAAACTGTTTTTT,CASSPDWTGENEKLFF,few,TRBV11-2,TRBD1,TRBJ1-4
TGCAGTGCTAGATCGGGGGACAGGGGGTTTTCGGGGACTGAAGCTTTCTTT,CSARSGDRGFSGTEAFF,NA,TRBV20-1,TRBD1,TRBJ1-1
TGCAGTGCTAGCGGGACAGGCCCTTATGGCTACACCTTC,CSASGTGPYGYTF,once,TRBV20-1,TRBD1,TRBJ1-2
TGTGCCAGCAGTGAGATCACTGAAGCTTTCTTT,CASSEITEAFF,many,TRBV2,NA,TRBJ1-1
TGTGCCAGCAGGCTAATCTCGAACACTGAAGCTTTCTTT,CASRLISNTEAFF,many,TRBV12-3/TRBV12-4,NA,TRBJ1-1
TGTGCCAGCAGGAACTTGGGACTGACATCTGGAAACACCATATATTTT,CASRNLGLTSGNTIYF,NA,TRBV6-5,NA,TRBJ1-3
TGTGCCAGCAGCTCCCGGGCCTCCTGGGGGGAGCAGTACTTC,CASSSRASWGEQYF,NA,TRBV7-6,NA,TRBJ2-7
TGTGCCAGCAGCCGTAGGACTAGCGGGAGCCAAGAGACCCAGTACTTC,CASSRRTSGSQETQYF,many,TRBV14,TRBD2,TRBJ2-5
TGTGCCATCAGAGGCAGAACTAGCACAGATACGCAGTATTTT,CAIRGRTSTDTQYF,NA,TRBV10-3,NA,TRBJ2-3
TGTGCCAGCAGCCGATATTGGGGGCTGGGCTATGGCTACACCTTC,CASSRYWGLGYGYTF,NA,TRBV12-3/TRBV12-4,NA,TRBJ1-2
TGCAGTGCTAGACCGTCACGGGGGCTGGAGACCCAGCATTTT,CSARPSRGLETQHF,NA,TRBV20-1,NA,TRBJ1-5
TGTGCCAGCAGCTCTCGGACTAGACAAGAGACCCAGTACTTC,CASSSRTRQETQYF,many,TRBV7-8,TRBD2,TRBJ2-5
TGTGCCAGCAGCCCTAGCGGGAGAAGGGATACGCAGTATTTT,CASSPSGRRDTQYF,NA,TRBV7-3,TRBD2,TRBJ2-3
TGTGCCCTTGTTGGGGGGTGGCACACTGAAGCTTTCTTT,CALVGGWHTEAFF,many,TRBV6-6,NA,TRBJ1-1
TGTGCCAGCAGTTACTCGAACGGCCTTATCCAGGAGCAGTACTTC,CASSYSNGLIQEQYF,NA,TRBV6-5,NA,TRBJ2-7